This paragraph reports one T cell receptor (beta chain). This specimen comes from a study of shared clonotypes between healthy human individuals. Every donor, a Caucasian adult, lived in Nashville, Tennessee. Method: immunoSEQ multiplex PCR; TCRdb's copy keeps in-frame clones and lacks some. This table holds about 2.5 million clones, under 95% found once. V trimming: 1 base; J trimming: 0 bases; junction bases outside the gene matches: 4. This CDR3 has 16 residues. Germline loops: CDR1 SGHTA, CDR2 FQGTGA. This rearrangement joins TRBV7-3 to TRBJ2-3; 7 bases agree with TRBD1. The sequenced sample was naive CD4+ T cells from PBMCs. Subset: CD45RA+ positively selected. The TCR was taken from a man aged 18-30 years in good health. Some clones in this sample may be carry-over from other donors' samples. CDR3 sequence: CASSLMGQPSTDTQYF. The CDR3 DNA reads TGTGCCAGCAGCTTAATGGGACAGCCTAGCACAGATACGCAGTATTTT.